What follows are 5 T cell receptor beta chains derived from one specimen sequenced in a study of cytomegalovirus exposure and HLA in healthy donors. The PCR used 60 Vbeta and 13 Jbeta primers. Profiling relied on immunoSEQ multiplex PCR, and the TCRdb table lists in-frame clones only, not all of them. Among fewer than 250,000 clones listed, about 83% were seen once. The specimen sequenced was PBMCs. The receptors originated from a human donor in good health.

The chain has TRBV7-8 and TRBJ2-5, with 8 nucleotides matching TRBD1. Germline-derived CDR1 and CDR2 are SGHVS and FQNEAQ. The CDR3 is 16 residues long. The V segment lost 4 bases and the J segment 4 bases; nucleotides outside the gene matches: 11. The CDR3 spells CASSSRRTGFVETQYF. As DNA, the CDR3 is TGTGCCAGCAGCTCACGTCGGACAGGGTTCGTAGAGACCCAGTACTTC.

V gene TRBV7-9 combines with J gene TRBJ2-7; a possible D gene is TRBD2 (6 bases). V lost 1 base, J lost 6 bases, and 13 bases lay in between. Germline CDR1 and CDR2: SEHNR and FQNEAQ (reference sequence). The CDR3 is 14 residues long. CDR3 DNA sequence: TGTGCCAGCAGCTTAGATAGTGGGAGGAGCGAGCAGTACTTC. Translation: CASSLDSGRSEQYF.

The V call is TRBV7-2, the J call TRBJ2-5; 9 nucleotides align to TRBD1. With V trimmed by 5 bases and J by 4 bases, 8 bases remained unmatched. The CDR3 covers 15 residues. Per the germline V gene, CDR1 is SGHTA and CDR2 is FQGNSA. The chain's CDR3 is CASSIQGARLETQYF. For the CDR3, the DNA is TGTGCCAGCAGCATACAGGGGGCGCGGTTAGAGACCCAGTACTTC.

V gene TRBV19 combines with J gene TRBJ1-5; 11 nucleotides align to TRBD1. This CDR3 region has 15 residues. The germline gives CDR1 LNHDA, CDR2 SQIVND (reference sequence). The ends lost 6 bases at V and 4 bases at J; junction bases unmatched: 5. Here the CDR3 DNA reads TGTGCCAGTAGCCCGGACAGGGGGCGTAATCAGCCCCAGCATTTT. Translation gives CASSPDRGRNQPQHF.

The rearrangement uses TRBV19 and TRBJ2-5, with D perhaps matching TRBD2 (6 bases). Germline CDR1 reads LNHDA; CDR2 reads SQIVND (reference sequence). The CDR3 is made up of 15 amino acids. Between the trimmed V and J ends, which lost 7 bases and 5 bases, there was a span of 20 bases. The CDR3, as DNA: TGTGCCAGTAAGGTGGGAGGTTCCGTTTTGGAGACCCAGTACTTC. Translated, it gives CASKVGGSVLETQYF.